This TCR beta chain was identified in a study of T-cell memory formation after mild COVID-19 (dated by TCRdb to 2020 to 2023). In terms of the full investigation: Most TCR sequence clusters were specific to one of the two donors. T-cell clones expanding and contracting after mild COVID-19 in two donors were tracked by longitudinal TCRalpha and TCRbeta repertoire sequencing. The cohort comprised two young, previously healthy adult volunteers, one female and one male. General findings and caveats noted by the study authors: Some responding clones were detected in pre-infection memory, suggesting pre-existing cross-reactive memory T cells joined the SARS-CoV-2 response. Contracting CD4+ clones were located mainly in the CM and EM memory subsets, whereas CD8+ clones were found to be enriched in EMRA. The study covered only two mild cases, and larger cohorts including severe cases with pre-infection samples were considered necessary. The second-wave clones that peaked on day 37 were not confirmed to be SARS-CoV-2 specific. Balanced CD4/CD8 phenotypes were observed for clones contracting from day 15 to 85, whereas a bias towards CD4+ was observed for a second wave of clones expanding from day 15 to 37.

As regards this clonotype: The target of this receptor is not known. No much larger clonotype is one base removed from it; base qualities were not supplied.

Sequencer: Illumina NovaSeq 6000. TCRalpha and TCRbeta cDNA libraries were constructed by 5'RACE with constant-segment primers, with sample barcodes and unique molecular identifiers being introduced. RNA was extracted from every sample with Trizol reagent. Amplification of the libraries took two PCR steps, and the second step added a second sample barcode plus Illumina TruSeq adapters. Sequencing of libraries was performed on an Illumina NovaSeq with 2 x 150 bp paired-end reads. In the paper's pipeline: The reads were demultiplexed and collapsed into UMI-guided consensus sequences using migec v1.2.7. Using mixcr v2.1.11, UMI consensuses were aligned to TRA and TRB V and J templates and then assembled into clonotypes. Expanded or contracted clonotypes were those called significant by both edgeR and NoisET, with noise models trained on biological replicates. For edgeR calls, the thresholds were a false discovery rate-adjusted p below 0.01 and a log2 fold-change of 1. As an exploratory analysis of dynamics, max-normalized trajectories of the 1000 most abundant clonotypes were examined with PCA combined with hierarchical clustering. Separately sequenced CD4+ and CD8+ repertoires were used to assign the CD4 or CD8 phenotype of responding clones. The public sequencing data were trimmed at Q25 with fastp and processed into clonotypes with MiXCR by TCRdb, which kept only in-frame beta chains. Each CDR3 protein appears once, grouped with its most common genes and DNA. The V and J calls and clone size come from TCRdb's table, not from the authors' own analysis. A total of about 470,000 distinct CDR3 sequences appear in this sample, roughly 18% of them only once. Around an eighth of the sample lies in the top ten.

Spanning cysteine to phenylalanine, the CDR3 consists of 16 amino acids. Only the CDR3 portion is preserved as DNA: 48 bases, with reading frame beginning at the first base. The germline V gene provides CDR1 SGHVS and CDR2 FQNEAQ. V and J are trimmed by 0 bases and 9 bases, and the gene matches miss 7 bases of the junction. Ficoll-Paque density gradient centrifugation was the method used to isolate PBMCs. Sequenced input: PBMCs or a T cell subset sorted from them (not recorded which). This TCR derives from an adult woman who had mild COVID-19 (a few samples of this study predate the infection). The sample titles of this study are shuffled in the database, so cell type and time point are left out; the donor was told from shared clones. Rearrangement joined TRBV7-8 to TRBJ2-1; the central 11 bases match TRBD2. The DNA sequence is TGTGCCAGCAGCTTAGCCGGAACTAGCGGGAGTGGTGAGCAGTTCTTC. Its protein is CASSLAGTSGSGEQFF.